These T cell receptor beta chains were read from a single sample in a study of CD8 T cells in Susac syndrome. TCRdb analysed the immunoSEQ multiplex PCR reads with MiXCR anew, one entry per CDR3 protein. This table holds around 170,000 distinct CDR3 sequences, 85% to 95% found once. Specimen: CD8+ T cells from PBMCs. Receptor source: a human donor with multiple sclerosis. Both conserved end residues are part of each CDR3. Fields, in order: clone size, D gene, V gene, J gene, CDR3 DNA, CDR3 protein. A D gene is named only where the DNA matches it firmly. Size is stated for part of the rows, as once, few or many counts, or as a class when the clone is expanded.

>NA|TRBD2|TRBV29-1|TRBJ2-7
TGCAGCGTCGTAACTAGCGGGAGTGCATACGAGCAGTACTTC
CSVVTSGSAYEQYF
>NA|TRBD1|TRBV29-1|TRBJ1-4
TGCAGCGCCCTACAGGGGTTAGAGGAAAAACTGTTTTTT
CSALQGLEEKLFF
>NA|NA|TRBV6-1|TRBJ2-7
TGTGCCAGCAGTGAAGAGTTGTACTCCTACGAGCAGTACTTC
CASSEELYSYEQYF
>once|NA|TRBV5-4|TRBJ2-7
TGTGCCAGCAGCCCGTCAGGGGGCGGGAGTGCCTACGAGCAGTACTTC
CASSPSGGGSAYEQYF
>NA|TRBD1|TRBV29-1|TRBJ2-1
TGCAGCGTTACAGGGGGCTCGAGCTCCTACAATGAGCAGTTCTTC
CSVTGGSSSYNEQFF
>NA|NA|TRBV11-2|TRBJ1-2
TGTGCCAGCAGCTTAGTAACGAACTATGGCTACACCTTC
CASSLVTNYGYTF
>NA|NA|TRBV6-5|TRBJ2-3
TGTGCCAGCAGTTACGGACTGACAAGCACAGATACGCAGTATTTT
CASSYGLTSTDTQYF
>NA|NA|TRBV4-1|TRBJ2-7
TGCGCCAGCAGCCTAACTCCGGGACATCTTTACGAGCAGTACTTC
CASSLTPGHLYEQYF
>NA|NA|TRBV27|TRBJ2-7
TGTGCCAGCAGTTCATACCCCCTTGAAAGCTACGAGCAGTACTTC
CASSSYPLESYEQYF
>NA|NA|TRBV7-9|TRBJ1-2
TGTGCCAGCAGCTTAACGCGATCGGCAGGGAGATACTATGGCTACACCTTC
CASSLTRSAGRYYGYTF
>NA|NA|TRBV7-9|TRBJ2-7
TGTGCCAGCAGCTCTAGGAGCTCCTACGAGCAGTACTTC
CASSSRSSYEQYF
>NA|TRBD1|TRBV14|TRBJ1-6
TGTGCCAGCAGGAGGGACAGCCATTCACCCCTCCACTTT
CASRRDSHSPLHF
>NA|NA|TRBV6-5|TRBJ1-1
TGTGCCAGCAGTTACACCCCCCGGGGACGGAACACTGAAGCTTTCTTT
CASSYTPRGRNTEAFF
>NA|NA|TRBV2|TRBJ2-1
TGTGCCAGCACGGCTAGCGATTCCTACAATGAGCAGTTCTTC
CASTASDSYNEQFF
>NA|TRBD1|TRBV4-1|TRBJ1-2
TGCGCCAGCAGCCAAGTGGGCGACAGGGAAGGCTACACCTTC
CASSQVGDREGYTF
>NA|TRBD2|TRBV27|TRBJ2-2
TGTGCCAGCAGTTTCTTGACTAGCGGGAGGTACCGAACCGGGGAGCTGTTTTTT
CASSFLTSGRYRTGELFF
>NA|NA|TRBV24-1|TRBJ2-1
TGTGCCACCAGTGATTTTCTTTCTCCCTCAGCCCATAATGAGCAGTTCTTC
CATSDFLSPSAHNEQFF
>NA|NA|TRBV27|TRBJ2-4
TGTGCCAGCGTTAGTAGAGAAAACATTCAGTACTTC
CASVSRENIQYF
>NA|TRBD1|TRBV2|TRBJ2-1
TGTGCCAGCAGTGAACGGGACAGGGCTCTCAATGAGCAGTTCTTC
CASSERDRALNEQFF
>NA|NA|TRBV5-4|TRBJ2-7
TGTGCCAGCAGCGCGACAGTTACCCAAGCCTACGAGCAGTACTTC
CASSATVTQAYEQYF
>NA|TRBD2|TRBV11-2|TRBJ2-7
TGTGCCAGCAGCTTAGCGTCAGCGGGACTCGGCGAGCAGTACTTC
CASSLASAGLGEQYF
>NA|TRBD2|TRBV7-6|TRBJ2-2
TGTGCCAGCAGAGACGGACTAGCGGGGACCGGGGAGCTGTTTTTT
CASRDGLAGTGELFF
>NA|NA|TRBV14|TRBJ1-1
TGTGCCAGCAGCCCCTATGGGGGATCGGCGCGGGAAGCTTTCTTT
CASSPYGGSAREAFF
>NA|TRBD1|TRBV29-1|TRBJ2-7
TGCAGCGTCAGCACAGGGGGTGGATCGGACCAGTACTTC
CSVSTGGGSDQYF
>NA|NA|TRBV25-1|TRBJ1-5
TGTGCCAGTGGGGTGCTTCAGCCCCAGCATTTT
CASGVLQPQHF
>NA|NA|TRBV20-1|TRBJ1-2
TGCAGTGCTAGAGAGCACACCTTCTATGGCTACACCTTC
CSAREHTFYGYTF
>NA|NA|TRBV6-6|TRBJ2-7
TGTGCCAGCACTCTAAGGCCGAACGAGCAGTACTTC
CASTLRPNEQYF
>NA|NA|TRBV4-2|TRBJ2-5
TGTGCCAGCAGCCAAGATCGGGAAGGGGGTCACCTGGGGACCCAGTACTTC
CASSQDREGGHLGTQYF
>once|NA|TRBV11-2|TRBJ1-6
TGTGCCAGCAGCGCGTTCGTTAGCTCCTATAATTCACCCCTCCACTTT
CASSAFVSSYNSPLHF
>NA|NA|TRBV29-1|TRBJ2-3
TGCAGCGGGAAAGGTGGGGGACTTAACCATCCAGATACGCAGTATTTT
CSGKGGGLNHPDTQYF
>NA|NA|TRBV27|TRBJ2-3
TGTGCCAGCAGTCCGTTGGGGGGAGTCCCAGATACGCAGTATTTT
CASSPLGGVPDTQYF
>NA|TRBD2|TRBV24-1|TRBJ2-1
TGTGCCACCAGCCGGGTAGCGGGGGTAAAGAGTGAGCAGTTCTTC
CATSRVAGVKSEQFF
>few|NA|TRBV19|TRBJ2-1
TGTGCCAGTAGTATAGTCCGGGGCAATGAGCAGTTCTTC
CASSIVRGNEQFF
>NA|NA|TRBV29-1|TRBJ1-5
TGCAGCGTATGGGAGGACGGATACAATCAGCCCCAGCATTTT
CSVWEDGYNQPQHF
>once|NA|TRBV20-1|TRBJ1-5
TGCAGTGCTTCCGGGGGAGTTGCAAATCAGCCCCAGCATTTT
CSASGGVANQPQHF
>NA|NA|TRBV29-1|TRBJ1-2
TGCAGCGTTAATATGGGGCCCTATGGCTACACCTTC
CSVNMGPYGYTF
>NA|NA|TRBV4-1|TRBJ2-7
TGCGCCAGCAGCCAAGTTACAGAAACCTACGAGCAGTACTTC
CASSQVTETYEQYF
>NA|TRBD2|TRBV7-8|TRBJ2-7
TGTGCCAGCAGCCCAATGCGGGGGGCCTACGAGCAGTACTTC
CASSPMRGAYEQYF
>NA|TRBD1|TRBV20-1|TRBJ2-7
TGCAGTGCTAGAGATCCCACAGGGGGCAATATCTACGAGCAGTACTTC
CSARDPTGGNIYEQYF
>NA|NA|TRBV7-2|TRBJ2-4
TGTGCCCCAGTAAGCTTAGCCAAAAACATTCAGTACTTC
CAPVSLAKNIQYF